Described below is a single T cell receptor beta chain sequence and its context. This clonotype was observed many times. It has no known antigen specificity. Base qualities were left out, and no much larger clone turns up one base away. Sequencing was performed on an Illumina HiSeq 2500. TCR beta libraries were prepared by quantitative 5'-RACE with molecular barcodes. Concerning the study's data processing: Disease-linked TCR variants were identified with a new computational method built on a probabilistic model of VDJ rearrangement. The public sequencing data were trimmed at Q25 with fastp and processed into clonotypes with MiXCR by TCRdb, which kept only in-frame beta chains. Entries are consolidated by CDR3 protein sequence, retaining the most common genes and DNA. These V and J calls derive from TCRdb rather than the authors' analysis. The sample profile shows more than 150,000 distinct CDR3 sequences; roughly 13% of them were found once. The ten largest clonotypes hold approximately 15% of the sample.

The sample is drawn from a study of CD8 T cells in ankylosing spondylitis (dated by TCRdb to 2016 to 2017). For the wider study: To find TCR variants linked to disease, the study profiled T cell receptor beta repertoires in ankylosing spondylitis patients and healthy donors. Peripheral blood samples were taken, and synovial fluid was additionally collected from ankylosing spondylitis patients. The whole study cohort included 108 healthy donors and around 24 ankylosing spondylitis patients. Overall study results and their limits: Some motif variants were previously reported in synovial fluid and blood of reactive arthritis patients, suggesting common disease-initiation mechanisms. In peripheral blood, the disease-linked clones were found at relatively low frequencies and had a CD8+ phenotype. Significant enrichment of the disease-linked clones was reported in matched synovial fluid samples from ankylosing spondylitis patients. Blood from ankylosing spondylitis patients appeared to be characterized by a TCR beta motif composed of roughly 8 highly homologous amino acid variants.

The CDR3 numbers 15 residues from cysteine through phenylalanine. Here the CDR3 DNA is all that survives: 45 bases in frame from base 1. The junction carries 7 bases between V and J, which are trimmed by 1 base and 0 bases respectively. The origin of this receptor is a male donor with ankylosing spondylitis or in good health (not recorded which). Input material: blood, either unsorted or a sorted T cell fraction (not recorded which). The V and J segments used are TRBV12-3 or TRBV12-4 and TRBJ2-1; the D gene is unclear. The nucleotides are TGTGCCAGCAGTTTAGGTCCAGGCTCCTACAATGAGCAGTTCTTC. The translation is CASSLGPGSYNEQFF.